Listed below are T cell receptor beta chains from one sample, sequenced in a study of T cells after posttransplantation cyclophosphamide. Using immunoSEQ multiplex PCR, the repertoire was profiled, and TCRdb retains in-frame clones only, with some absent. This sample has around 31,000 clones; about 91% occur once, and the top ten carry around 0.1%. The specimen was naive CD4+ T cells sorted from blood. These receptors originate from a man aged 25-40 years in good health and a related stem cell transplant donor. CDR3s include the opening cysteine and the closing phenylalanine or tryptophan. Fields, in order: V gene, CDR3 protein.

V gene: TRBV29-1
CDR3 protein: CSVRAGANVLTF

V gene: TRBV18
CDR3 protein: CASSPLTDPIQYF

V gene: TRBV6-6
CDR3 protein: CASSYIGGNTEAFF

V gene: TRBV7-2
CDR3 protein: CASSPKETQYF

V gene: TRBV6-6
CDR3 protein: CASSLQGSNEKLFF

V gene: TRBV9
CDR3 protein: CASSATGWMGYTF

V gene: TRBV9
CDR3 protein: CASSVGPGGPNYGYTF

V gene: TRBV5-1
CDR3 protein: CASSLGQGAKNIQYF

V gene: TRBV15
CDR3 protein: CATSRGEGVNEKLFF

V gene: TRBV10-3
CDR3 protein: CAISERGLAGKETQYF

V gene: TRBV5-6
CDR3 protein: CASSLGPEETQYF

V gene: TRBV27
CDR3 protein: CASSWGLVSTDTQYF

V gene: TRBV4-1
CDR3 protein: CASSHEGGRSTEAFF

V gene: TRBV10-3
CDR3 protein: CASTGGYGYTF

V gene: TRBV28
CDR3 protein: CASRPRDRLYGYTF

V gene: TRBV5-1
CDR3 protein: CASSSQGAGNSPLHF

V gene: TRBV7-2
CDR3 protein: CASSFMTGDYGYTF

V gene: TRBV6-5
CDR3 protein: CASTRGSPTYNEQFF

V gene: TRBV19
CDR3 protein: CASSIGRGMYNTEAFF

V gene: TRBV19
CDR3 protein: CASSPRDSLNEKLFF